The present TCR beta chain was sequenced within a study of T cell repertoires in cytomegalovirus infection. Study context: A matching HLA type, together with CMV infection, was signaled by public TCR beta signatures. Overall study findings and caveats: There were carriers of CMV plus the relevant HLA, and cumulative public TCR beta family frequency identified them.

Germline V lookup: CDR1 LNHDA, CDR2 SQIVND (reference sequence). The CDR3 has 14 amino acids. The junction had 7 bases not matched to a gene; V was cut back by 9 bases and J by 3 bases. As concerns this clonotype: Its antigen is still unknown.

One entry per CDR3 protein results from TCRdb running MiXCR on the reads. Of 750,000 to 950,000 distinct CDR3 sequences listed, about 28% are singletons. The chain joins TRBV19 to TRBJ2-3, with 9 bases that match TRBD1. The clonotype originates from a human donor in good health (CMV status not recorded). Some clones in this sample may be carry-over from other donors' samples. The specimen was cultured CD8+ T cells from PBMCs, collected from culture after CMV antigen stimulation. CDR3 DNA: TGTGCCAGCGCGGGACAGGGCTTAACAGATACGCAGTATTTT. This translates into CASAGQGLTDTQYF.